This T cell receptor beta chain is drawn from a study of T cells in Graves' hyperthyroidism and ophthalmopathy (dated by TCRdb to between 2017 and 2020). At the level of the whole study: Peripheral blood samples were taken at the time of initial diagnosis, prior to any treatment. The study also compared thyroid tissue and blood T-cell repertoires from a handful of Graves' hyperthyroidism patients. After blood sampling, hyperthyroidism patients were treated with methimazole at a starting dose of 30 mg daily, and ophthalmopathy patients were treated with high-dose intravenous methylprednisolone. The paper describes TCR Vbeta CDR3 sequencing of 140 or so peripheral blood samples, made up of about 40 ophthalmopathy patients, 70 to 75 hyperthyroidism patients and roughly 17 progressor patients. The approximately 90 discovery patients were randomly split 7:3 into training and test sets. TCR V-J signatures able to tell the groups apart were searched for in a discovery cohort of 95 to 100 patients, of whom approximately 40 had Graves' ophthalmopathy and around 58 had stable Graves' hyperthyroidism. Whether ophthalmopathy could be predicted prospectively was tested in an independent validation cohort made up of fewer than 20 hyperthyroidism patients plus 17 patients who later progressed to ophthalmopathy. Broader findings and caveats from the paper: No statistical method was used to set the sample size in advance, and investigators knew the group allocation. Blood samples also contained most of the expanded thyroid clonotypes (frequency above 0.001), which suggests that blood repertoires may reflect thyroid immune responses. In validation, progression to ophthalmopathy was predicted by the model with approximately 67% sensitivity and roughly 76% specificity, a median of around 6.5 months before onset. A model built on a 13 V-J signature distinguished ophthalmopathy from stable hyperthyroidism, reaching about 88% sensitivity and approximately 81% specificity in cross-validation and 80%/75% in testing.

Ends trimmed: V by 3 bases, J by 3 bases; bases unmatched to a gene: 2. The CDR3, from cysteine to phenylalanine, totals 13 residues. Just the 39-base CDR3 DNA is kept, in frame starting at base 1. The germline V gene (reference sequence) specifies DFQATT as CDR1 and SNEGSKA as CDR2. TCR beta CDR3 regions were amplified from RNA transcripts. A first-round RT-PCR of the TCR CDR3 used the HTBI primer set with the Qiagen OneStep RT-PCR kit. Libraries were constructed in a second round of multiplex PCR, after which size selection and purification were performed. Libraries were sequenced paired-end with 100 bp reads on an Illumina HiSeq2000. As for the original processing: SOAPnuke was used to process the raw data, removing reads that contained adapters or uncalled bases, had a mean Phred below 15, or lacked an exact match to the constant primer or identifier. COPE v1.2.5 was used to merge the high-quality paired reads, and each unique nucleotide sequence was defined as a clonotype. MiTCR v1.1 was used to align clonotypes to the IMGT TRBV, TRBD and TRBJ reference segments. Analysis was restricted to V-J combinations with a frequency above 0.0001, which covered 99% to 99.2% of repertoires. The TCS score was defined as the ratio of F50 (clonal expansion) to E x V (chaos), calculated using BLOSUM62-based TCRdist between CDR3 peptides within each V-J. Welch's t-statistics and random forest reduced just over 500 V-J features to 10 to 15, which were used in a naive Bayes classifier (R e1071). Starting from the raw public reads, TCRdb applied fastp trimming at Q25, assembled clones with MiXCR and retained in-frame beta chains. Identical CDR3 proteins give one entry, which carries the most common genes and DNA. The V and J calls were determined by TCRdb, not by the authors. The sample table shows 360,000 or so distinct CDR3 sequences, and approximately 18% are seen once. The top ten hold around 16% of the sample.

Ophthalmopathy patients had moderately to severely active disease, Clinical Activity Score of at least 3, NOSPECS grade of at least 4, and duration under 3 months. Patients with uncontrolled infections, other autoimmune diseases, pregnancy or lactation were excluded. Clinical symptoms, serum thyroxine and TRAb, thyroid ultrasound, and orbital computed tomography formed the basis for the diagnoses. Ficoll-Paque density gradient centrifugation was used to isolate PBMCs from around 10 ml of fresh peripheral blood. Total RNA was extracted using Trizol reagent, and RNA quality was assessed on an Agilent 2100 Bioanalyzer. At least ten counts were recorded for this clonotype. What antigen it recognizes has not been identified. Within one base of it there is no much larger clone, and no base qualities were kept.

The sequence is built from TRBV20-1 and TRBJ2-7, with 10 bases in between that match TRBD2. The source of this sequence is a woman in her thirties or forties with Graves' ophthalmopathy. Input material: blood. The CDR3: CSARLAGVYEQYF. The DNA reads TGCAGTGCTAGGCTAGCGGGAGTCTACGAGCAGTACTTC.